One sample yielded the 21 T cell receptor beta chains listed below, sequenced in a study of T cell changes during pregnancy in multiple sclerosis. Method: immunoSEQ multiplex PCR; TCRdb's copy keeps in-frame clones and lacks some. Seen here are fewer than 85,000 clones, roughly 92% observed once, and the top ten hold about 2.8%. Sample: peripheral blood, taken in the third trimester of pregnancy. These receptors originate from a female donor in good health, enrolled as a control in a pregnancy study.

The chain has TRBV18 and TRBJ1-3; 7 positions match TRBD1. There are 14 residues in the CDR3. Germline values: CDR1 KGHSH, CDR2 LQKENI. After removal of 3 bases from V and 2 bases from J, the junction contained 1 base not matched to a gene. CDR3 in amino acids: CASSPGTAGNTIYF. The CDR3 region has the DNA TGTGCCAGCTCACCGGGGACAGCTGGAAACACCATATATTTT. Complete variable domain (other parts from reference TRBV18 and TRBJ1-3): NAGVMQNPRHLVRRRGQEARLRCSPMKGHSHVYWYRQLPEEGLKFMVYLQKENIIDESGMPKERFSAEFPKEGPSILRIQQVVRGDSAAYFCASSPGTAGNTIYFGEGSWLTVV.

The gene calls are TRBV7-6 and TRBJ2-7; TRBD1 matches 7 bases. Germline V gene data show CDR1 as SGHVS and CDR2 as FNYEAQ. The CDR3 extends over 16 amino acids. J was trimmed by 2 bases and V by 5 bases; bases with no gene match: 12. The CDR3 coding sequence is TGTGCCAGCAGCCTTTATTCGGGACAGTCTGCCTACGAGCAGTACTTC. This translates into CASSLYSGQSAYEQYF.

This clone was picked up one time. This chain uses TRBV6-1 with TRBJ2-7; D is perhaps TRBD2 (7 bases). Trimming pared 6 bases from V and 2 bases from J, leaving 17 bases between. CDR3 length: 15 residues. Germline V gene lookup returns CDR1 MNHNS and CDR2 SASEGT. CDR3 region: CASRGGRPQPYEQYF. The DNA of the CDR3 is TGTGCCAGCAGGGGGGGGCGGCCACAACCCTACGAGCAGTACTTC.

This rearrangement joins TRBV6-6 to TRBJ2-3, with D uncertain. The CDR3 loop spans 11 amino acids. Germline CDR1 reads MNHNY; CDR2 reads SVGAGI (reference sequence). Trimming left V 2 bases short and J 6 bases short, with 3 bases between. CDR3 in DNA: TGTGCCAGCAGTTACGGCGATACGCAGTATTTT. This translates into CASSYGDTQYF.

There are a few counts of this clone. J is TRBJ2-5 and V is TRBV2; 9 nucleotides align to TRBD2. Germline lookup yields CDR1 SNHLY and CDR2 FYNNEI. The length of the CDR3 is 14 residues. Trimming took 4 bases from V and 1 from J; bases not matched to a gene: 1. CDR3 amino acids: CASSGGRAQETQYF. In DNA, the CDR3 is TGTGCCAGCAGTGGCGGGAGGGCCCAAGAGACCCAGTACTTC.

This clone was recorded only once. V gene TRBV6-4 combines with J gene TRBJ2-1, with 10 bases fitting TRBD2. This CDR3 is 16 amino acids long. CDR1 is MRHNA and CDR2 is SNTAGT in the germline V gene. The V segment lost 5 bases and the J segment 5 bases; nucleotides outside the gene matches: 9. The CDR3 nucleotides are TGTGCCAGCAGTATTAGCCCTAGCGGGGGCCACAATGAGCAGTTCTTC. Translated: CASSISPSGGHNEQFF.

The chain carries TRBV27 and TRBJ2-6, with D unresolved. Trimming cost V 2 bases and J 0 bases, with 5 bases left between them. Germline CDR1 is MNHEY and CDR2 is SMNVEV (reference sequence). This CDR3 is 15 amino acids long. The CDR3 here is CASSLVRSGANVLTF. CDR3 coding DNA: TGTGCCAGCAGTTTAGTCCGCTCTGGGGCCAACGTCCTGACTTTC.

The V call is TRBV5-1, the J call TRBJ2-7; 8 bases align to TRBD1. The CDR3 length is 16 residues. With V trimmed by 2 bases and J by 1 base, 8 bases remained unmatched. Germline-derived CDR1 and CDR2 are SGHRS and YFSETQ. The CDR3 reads CASSFSGTGKSYEQYF. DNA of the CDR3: TGCGCCAGCAGCTTTTCCGGGACAGGCAAATCCTACGAGCAGTACTTC.

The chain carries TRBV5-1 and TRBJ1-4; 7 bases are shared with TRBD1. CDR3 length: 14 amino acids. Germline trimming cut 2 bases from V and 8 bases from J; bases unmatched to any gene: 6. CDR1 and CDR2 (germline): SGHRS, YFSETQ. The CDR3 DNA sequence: TGCGCCAGCAGCTTAGGACAGGTGGAGGAAAAACTGTTTTTT. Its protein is CASSLGQVEEKLFF.

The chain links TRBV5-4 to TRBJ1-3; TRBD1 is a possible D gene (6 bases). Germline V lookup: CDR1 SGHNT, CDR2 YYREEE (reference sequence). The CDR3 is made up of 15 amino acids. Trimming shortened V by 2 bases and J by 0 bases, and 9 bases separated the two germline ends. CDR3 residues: CASSLQGDSGNTIYF. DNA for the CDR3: TGTGCCAGCAGCTTACAGGGAGACTCTGGAAACACCATATATTTT.

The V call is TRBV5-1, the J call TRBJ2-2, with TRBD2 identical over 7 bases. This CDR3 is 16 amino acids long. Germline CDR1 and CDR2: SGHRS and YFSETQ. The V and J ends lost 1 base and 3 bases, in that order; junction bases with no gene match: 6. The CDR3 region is CASSLLRGGYTGELFF. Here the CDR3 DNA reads TGCGCCAGCAGCTTGCTTCGCGGGGGATACACCGGGGAGCTGTTTTTT.

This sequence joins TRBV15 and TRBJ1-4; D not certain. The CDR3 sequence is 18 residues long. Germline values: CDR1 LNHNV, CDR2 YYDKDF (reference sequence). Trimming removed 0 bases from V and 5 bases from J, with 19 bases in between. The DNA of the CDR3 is TGTGCCACCAGCAGAGACCCCGTTCAGGTCCGAAAAAATGAAAAACTGTTTTTT. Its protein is CATSRDPVQVRKNEKLFF. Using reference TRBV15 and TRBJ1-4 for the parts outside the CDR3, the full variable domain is DAMVIQNPRYQVTQFGKPVTLSCSQTLNHNVMYWYQQKSSQAPKLLFHYYDKDFNNEADTPDNFQSRRPNTSFCFLDIRSPGLGDTAMYLCATSRDPVQVRKNEKLFFGSGTQLSVL.

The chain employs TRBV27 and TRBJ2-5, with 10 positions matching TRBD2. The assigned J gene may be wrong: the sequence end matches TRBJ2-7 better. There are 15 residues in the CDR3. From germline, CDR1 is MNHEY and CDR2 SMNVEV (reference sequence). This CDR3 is CASSSRTSGSYEQYF. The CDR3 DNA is TGTGCCAGCAGCTCAAGGACTAGCGGTTCCTACGAGCAGTACTTC.

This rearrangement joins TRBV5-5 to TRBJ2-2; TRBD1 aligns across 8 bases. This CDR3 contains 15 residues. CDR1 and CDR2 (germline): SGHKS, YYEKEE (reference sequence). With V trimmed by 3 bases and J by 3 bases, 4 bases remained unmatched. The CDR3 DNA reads TGTGCCAGCAGCTCTGGACAGGGTGACACCGGGGAGCTGTTTTTT. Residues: CASSSGQGDTGELFF.

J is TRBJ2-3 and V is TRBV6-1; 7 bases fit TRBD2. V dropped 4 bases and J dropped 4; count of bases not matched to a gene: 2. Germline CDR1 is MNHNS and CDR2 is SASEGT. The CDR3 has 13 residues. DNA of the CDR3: TGTGCCAGCAGTGTGGGGGGGTCAGATACGCAGTATTTT. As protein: CASSVGGSDTQYF.

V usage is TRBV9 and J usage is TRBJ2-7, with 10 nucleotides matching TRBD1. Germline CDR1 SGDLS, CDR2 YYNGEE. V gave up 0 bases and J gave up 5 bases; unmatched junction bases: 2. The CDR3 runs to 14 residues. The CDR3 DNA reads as TGTGCCAGCAGCGTAGGGGACAGGGGCCACGAGCAGTACTTC. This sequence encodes CASSVGDRGHEQYF.

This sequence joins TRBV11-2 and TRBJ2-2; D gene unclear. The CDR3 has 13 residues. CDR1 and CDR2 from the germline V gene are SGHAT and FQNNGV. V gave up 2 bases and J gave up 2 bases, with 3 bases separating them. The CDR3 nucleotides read TGTGCCAGCAGCTTACTTAACACCGGGGAGCTGTTTTTT. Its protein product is CASSLLNTGELFF.

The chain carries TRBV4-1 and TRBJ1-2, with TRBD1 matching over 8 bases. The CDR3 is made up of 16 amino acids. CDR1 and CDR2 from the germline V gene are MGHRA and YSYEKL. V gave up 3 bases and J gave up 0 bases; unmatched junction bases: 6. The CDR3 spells CASSHGNRGANYGYTF. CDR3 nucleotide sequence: TGCGCCAGCAGCCATGGAAACAGGGGGGCTAACTATGGCTACACCTTC.

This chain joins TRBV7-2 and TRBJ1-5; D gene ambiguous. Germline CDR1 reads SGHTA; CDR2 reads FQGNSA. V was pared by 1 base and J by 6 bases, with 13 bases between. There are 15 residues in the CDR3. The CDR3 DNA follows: TGTGCCAGCAGCTTAGGGGCAGGACTCGGTCAGCCCCAGCATTTT. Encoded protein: CASSLGAGLGQPQHF.

CDR3 region: CASSLVSGGNGYTF. The CDR3 region has the DNA TGCGCCAGCAGCTTGGTTTCAGGGGGGAATGGCTACACCTTC. The gene calls are TRBV5-1 and TRBJ1-2, with 7 bases lining up with TRBD1. Germline V lookup: CDR1 SGHRS, CDR2 YFSETQ. Trimming took 0 bases from V and 6 from J; bases not matched to a gene: 5. CDR3 length: 14 residues. Together with reference TRBV5-1 and TRBJ1-2, the CDR3 gives the full variable domain: KAGVTQTPRYLIKTRGQQVTLSCSPISGHRSVSWYQQTPGQGLQFLFEYFSETQRNKGNFPGRFSGRQFSNSRSEMNVSTLELGDSALYLCASSLVSGGNGYTFGSGTRLTVV.

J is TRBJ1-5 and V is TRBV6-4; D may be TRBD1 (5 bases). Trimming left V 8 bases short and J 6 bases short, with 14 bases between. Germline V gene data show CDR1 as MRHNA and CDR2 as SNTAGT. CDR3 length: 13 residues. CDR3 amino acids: CASLWGGFQPQHF. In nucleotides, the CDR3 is TGTGCCAGCCTGTGGGGGGGTTTTCAGCCCCAGCATTTT.